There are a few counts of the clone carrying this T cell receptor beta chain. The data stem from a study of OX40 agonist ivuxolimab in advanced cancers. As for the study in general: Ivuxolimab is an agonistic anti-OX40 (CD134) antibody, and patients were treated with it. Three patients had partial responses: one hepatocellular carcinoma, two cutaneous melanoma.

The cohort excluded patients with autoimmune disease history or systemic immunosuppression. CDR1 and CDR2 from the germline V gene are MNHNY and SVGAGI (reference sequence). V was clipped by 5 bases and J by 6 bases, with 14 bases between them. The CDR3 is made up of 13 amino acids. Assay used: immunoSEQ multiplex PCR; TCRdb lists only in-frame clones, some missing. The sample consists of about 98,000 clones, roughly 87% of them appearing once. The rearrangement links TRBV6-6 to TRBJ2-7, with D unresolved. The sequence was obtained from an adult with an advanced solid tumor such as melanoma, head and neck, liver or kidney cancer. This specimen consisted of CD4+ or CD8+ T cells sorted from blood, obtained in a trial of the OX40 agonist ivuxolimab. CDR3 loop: CASSANTPFEQYF. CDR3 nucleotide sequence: TGTGCCAGCAGTGCGAACACTCCTTTCGAGCAGTACTTC.